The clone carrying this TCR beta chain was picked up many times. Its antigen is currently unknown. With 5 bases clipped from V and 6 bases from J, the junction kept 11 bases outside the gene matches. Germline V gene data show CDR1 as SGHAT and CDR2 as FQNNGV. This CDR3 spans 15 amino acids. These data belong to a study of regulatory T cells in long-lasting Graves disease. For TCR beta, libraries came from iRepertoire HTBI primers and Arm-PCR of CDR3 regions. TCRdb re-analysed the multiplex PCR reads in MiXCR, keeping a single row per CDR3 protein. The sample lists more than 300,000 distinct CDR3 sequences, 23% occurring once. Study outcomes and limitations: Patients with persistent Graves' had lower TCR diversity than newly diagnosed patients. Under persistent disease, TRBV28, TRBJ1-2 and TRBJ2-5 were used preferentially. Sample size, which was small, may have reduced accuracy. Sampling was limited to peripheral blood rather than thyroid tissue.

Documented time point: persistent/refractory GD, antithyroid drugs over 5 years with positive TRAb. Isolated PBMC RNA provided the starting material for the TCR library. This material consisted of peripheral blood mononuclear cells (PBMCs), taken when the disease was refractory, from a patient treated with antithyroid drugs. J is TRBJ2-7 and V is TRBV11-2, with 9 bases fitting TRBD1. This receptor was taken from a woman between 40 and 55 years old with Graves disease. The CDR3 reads CASSGLTGGEREQYF. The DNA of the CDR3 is TGTGCCAGCAGCGGGCTGACAGGGGGAGAGCGCGAGCAGTACTTC.